Shown below are 3 T cell receptor beta chains from a single sample sequenced in a study of blood T cell repertoires in COVID-19. The repertoire was sequenced with immunoSEQ multiplex PCR; TCRdb's copy has only in-frame clones and lacks some. The repertoire consists of under 20,000 clones, with approximately 80% occurring once and the leading ten covering approximately 9.9%. Sequencing was carried out using peripheral blood. The source of these receptors is an elderly man with acute or convalescent COVID-19.

The sample holds a few counts of this clone. V is TRBV7-6 and J is TRBJ2-1, with a possible D match to TRBD1 (5 bases). V lost 6 bases, J lost 9 bases, and 9 bases lay in between. In germline, CDR1 is SGHVS, CDR2 FNYEAQ. The CDR3 has 11 amino acids. CDR3 residues: CASSFQGEQFF. CDR3 DNA sequence: TGTGCCAGCAGTTTCCAGGGTGAGCAGTTCTTC.

The rearrangement uses TRBV2 and TRBJ1-3, with D unresolved. CDR3 length: 18 residues. CDR1 and CDR2 from the germline V gene are SNHLY and FYNNEI. V was trimmed by 4 bases and J by 0 bases, leaving 19 bases between them. CDR3 DNA sequence: TGTGCCAGCAGTGGAAACTATCTCGGCGCCGGCTCTGGAAACACCATATATTTT. It specifies CASSGNYLGAGSGNTIYF.

The chain combines TRBV19 with TRBJ2-1, with TRBD1 matching 9 bases. V dropped 0 bases and J dropped 1; count of bases not matched to a gene: 1. The CDR3 is 16 amino acids. Per the germline V gene, CDR1 is LNHDA and CDR2 is SQIVND (reference sequence). CDR3 DNA: TGTGCCAGTAGTATAGAGGGGACAGGGTCCTACAATGAGCAGTTCTTC. The encoded protein is CASSIEGTGSYNEQFF.